This T cell receptor (beta chain) appears in the sequencing data of a study of blood T cell repertoires in COVID-19. Only one count was recorded for this clone. As handled by the study authors: Estimates of nucleated cell counts were drawn from the amplification of reference gene primers. Sequenced by immunoSEQ multiplex PCR; TCRdb stores in-frame clones only, minus some. V and J calls and clone size are copied from that table; D and trimming were computed from the DNA. The sample consists of 250,000 to 300,000 clones, about four fifths of them appearing once. This CDR3 contains 16 residues. Germline V gene lookup returns CDR1 MNHEY and CDR2 SMNVEV (reference sequence). V trimming: 3 bases; J trimming: 3 bases; junction bases outside the gene matches: 9.

Sequenced material: PBMCs or T cells enriched from blood (not recorded which). The chain has TRBV27 and TRBJ2-7; 9 nucleotides agree with TRBD1. The sequence was collected from a middle-aged man who had been exposed to COVID-19. In DNA, the CDR3 is TGTGCCAGCAGTTTTTCTCTCCGGGACAGGGACTACGAGCAGTACTTC. Protein product: CASSFSLRDRDYEQYF.